These 15 T cell receptor beta chains originate from one sample sequenced in a study of T cell responses to AZD1222 COVID-19 vaccine. Clones were sequenced by immunoSEQ multiplex PCR, and TCRdb holds only the in-frame ones, with some missing. Of 200,000 or so clones detected, 94% appear once; the ten largest clones hold roughly a tenth. The sample was peripheral blood, taken on day 0 of AZD1222 vaccination. The receptor source for this set is an adult in good health.

The chain links TRBV13 to TRBJ1-4; a possible D gene is TRBD1 (5 bases). The CDR3 totals 14 residues. Germline assignment: CDR1 PRHDT and CDR2 FYEKMQ (reference sequence). Trimming took 3 bases from V and 8 from J, leaving 13 bases between them. CDR3 region: CASSFGTPGEKLFF. The CDR3 DNA is TGTGCCAGCAGCTTCGGGACTCCCGGGGAAAAACTGTTTTTT.

The chain links TRBV20-1 to TRBJ2-7; weak D call: TRBD2 (6 bases). The germline V gene encodes CDR1 DFQATT and CDR2 SNEGSKA (reference sequence). This CDR3 spans 11 amino acids. The CDR3 region has the DNA TGCGGGGGACTGAGCTCCTACGAGCAGTACTTC. Translated: CGGLSSYEQYF.

The V call is TRBV29-1, the J call TRBJ1-3; no clear D gene. V dropped 3 bases and J dropped 11 bases, with 17 bases sitting between them. Germline assignment: CDR1 SQVTM and CDR2 ANQGSEA. The CDR3 length is 13 residues. CDR3 protein: CSVDREASSPIYF. The CDR3 region has the DNA TGCAGCGTTGACAGAGAGGCCTCCAGCCCCATATATTTT.

The chain is built from TRBV5-1 and TRBJ1-6; possible D gene TRBD1, 6 bases. The CDR3 consists of 16 residues. The V end lost 0 bases, the J end lost 8 bases, and 15 bases lay between the germline ends. CDR1 SGHRS and CDR2 YFSETQ come from the germline V gene. The CDR3 region is CASSLEAGGEDSPLHF. CDR3 bases: TGCGCCAGCAGCTTGGAGGCTGGGGGCGAAGATTCACCCCTCCACTTT.

This rearrangement joins TRBV24-1 to TRBJ1-1; 7 bases map to TRBD1. This CDR3 is 15 amino acids long. Germline CDR1 reads KGHDR; CDR2 reads SFDVKD. Germline trimming cut 3 bases from V and 1 base from J; bases unmatched to any gene: 4. CDR3 sequence: CATSDTGAANTEAFF. The CDR3 region has the DNA TGTGCCACCAGTGATACAGGGGCGGCGAACACTGAAGCTTTCTTT.

The V gene is TRBV15, the J gene TRBJ2-1, with TRBD2 matching over 7 bases. Unmatched junction bases numbered 4, after V lost 8 bases and J lost 6 bases. This CDR3 has 12 residues. Germline-derived CDR1 and CDR2 are LNHNV and YYDKDF (reference sequence). The CDR3 DNA follows: TGTGCCACCGCCAGGGAGGGCAATGAGCAGTTCTTC. Encoded protein: CATAREGNEQFF.

There are a few counts of this clone. The chain carries TRBV9 and TRBJ2-1, with a weak D call TRBD2 (5 bases). In germline, CDR1 is SGDLS, CDR2 YYNGEE. The CDR3 spans 13 residues. Trimming stripped 3 bases from V and 9 bases from J, with 13 bases between. The CDR3 region has the DNA TGTGCCAGCAGCGAGGCCCTAGCAACTGAGCAGTTCTTC. Its protein product is CASSEALATEQFF.

The V and J genes are TRBV4-1 and TRBJ2-7; D is possibly TRBD2 (6 bases). CDR1 is MGHRA and CDR2 is YSYEKL in the germline V gene. The CDR3 covers 14 residues. V lost 0 bases and J 3 bases, leaving 9 bases between the germline ends. The CDR3 nucleotides are TGCGCCAGCAGCCAAGAGGAGCGGGTCTACGAGCAGTACTTC. Amino acids: CASSQEERVYEQYF.

The V gene is TRBV29-1, the J gene TRBJ2-7; 11 bases match TRBD2. CDR1 SQVTM and CDR2 ANQGSEA come from the germline V gene. The CDR3 runs to 15 residues. The CDR3 is CIQVPGLADSYEQYF. CDR3 in DNA: TGCATCCAAGTGCCGGGACTAGCGGATTCCTACGAGCAGTACTTC.

The V call is TRBV5-1, the J call TRBJ2-7, with a tentative D call TRBD2 (5 bases). This CDR3 is 13 amino acids long. From germline, CDR1 is SGHRS and CDR2 YFSETQ. The V gene lost 2 bases and the J gene lost 2 bases, with 8 bases spanning the gap. The CDR3 DNA reads as TGCGCCAGCAGCTTCCGGGATCCCTACGAGCAGTACTTC. Encoded protein: CASSFRDPYEQYF.

This chain links TRBV5-6 with TRBJ1-3; the D gene is possibly TRBD1 (5 bases). Trimming removed 6 bases from V and 0 bases from J, with 22 bases in between. The CDR3 is 18 residues long. Germline V gene lookup returns CDR1 SGHDT and CDR2 YYEEEE. Here the CDR3 DNA reads TGTGCCAGCACCCCGGGGGGGTGGATCCCATCCTCTGGAAACACCATATATTTT. Protein product: CASTPGGWIPSSGNTIYF.

The J gene is TRBJ2-7, the V gene TRBV4-3; D is undetermined. CDR3 length: 15 residues. Trimming removed 1 base from V and 0 bases from J, with 10 bases in between. Germline V gives CDR1 LGHNA, CDR2 YSLEER. DNA for the CDR3: TGCGCCAGCAGCCAAGCCCCGGCCCTCTCCTACGAGCAGTACTTC. It encodes CASSQAPALSYEQYF.

This clone was detected a few times. The chain couples TRBV9 to TRBJ2-7; D call uncertain. Germline V gene data show CDR1 as SGDLS and CDR2 as YYNGEE. V was shortened by 0 bases and J by 0 bases, with 7 bases between the two germline ends. The length of the CDR3 is 14 residues. The CDR3 DNA is TGTGCCAGCAGCGTAGAGGCGAGCTCCTACGAGCAGTACTTC. Translating it yields CASSVEASSYEQYF.

The J gene is TRBJ1-5, the V gene TRBV7-2, with D perhaps TRBD1 (6 bases). V dropped 4 bases and J dropped 5 bases, with 15 bases sitting between them. CDR3 length equals 15 residues. Germline assignment: CDR1 SGHTA and CDR2 FQGNSA. The CDR3 loop is CASSSSRTADQPQHF. The CDR3 DNA follows: TGTGCCAGCAGCTCCTCCCGGACAGCGGATCAGCCCCAGCATTTT.

The gene calls are TRBV10-3 and TRBJ2-7; D perhaps matches TRBD2 (5 bases). CDR1 and CDR2 from the germline V gene are ENHRY and SYGVKD. V was cut by 10 bases and J by 2 bases, with 12 bases left in between. The length of the CDR3 is 12 residues. The CDR3 region has the DNA TGTGCCAGCCTAGCACCGACCTACGAGCAGTACTTC. Its translation: CASLAPTYEQYF.